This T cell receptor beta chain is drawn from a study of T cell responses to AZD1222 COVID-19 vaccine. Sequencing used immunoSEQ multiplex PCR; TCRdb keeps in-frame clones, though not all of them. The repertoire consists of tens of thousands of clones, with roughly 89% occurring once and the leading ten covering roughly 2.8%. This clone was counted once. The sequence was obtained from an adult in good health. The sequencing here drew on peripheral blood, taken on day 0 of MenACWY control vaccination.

The CDR3: CASSDQSNQPQHF. Here the CDR3 DNA reads TGTGCCAGCAGTGATCAGAGCAATCAGCCCCAGCATTTT. This chain joins TRBV25-1 and TRBJ1-5, with D hard to call. This CDR3 has 13 residues. The V end was cut by 3 bases, the J end by 1 base, with 4 bases between. Looked up from germline, CDR1 is MGHDK and CDR2 is SYGVNS.